This TCR beta chain was documented in a study of human thymus T cells. Study results and limitations: Highly overlapping thymic repertoires among unrelated individuals were reported in related research.

Sequenced by immunoSEQ multiplex PCR; TCRdb stores in-frame clones only, minus some. This sample carries 70,000 to 75,000 clones, approximately 95% of them seen once, and the ten largest clones take around 0.037%. In the case of this clone: No antigen is known for it.

CDR1 is SQVTM, CDR2 ANQGSEA, per germline. The CDR3 consists of 16 residues. V was trimmed by 5 bases and J by 1 base, leaving 17 bases between them. Corrective cardiac operations yielded the resected thymus tissue. This TCR was sampled from a girl under three years old with a congenital heart defect but otherwise immunologically healthy. The specimen sequenced was thymus tissue. The rearrangement uses TRBV29-1 and TRBJ2-2; a weak D match, TRBD1 (5 bases). The CDR3 DNA is TGCAGCGTTCTCATAGGGGCTAAAGGGAACACCGGGGAGCTGTTTTTT. This translates into CSVLIGAKGNTGELFF.